Listed below are T cell receptor beta chains from one sample, sequenced in a study of cytomegalovirus exposure and HLA in healthy donors. Sequencing used immunoSEQ multiplex PCR; TCRdb keeps in-frame clones, though not all of them. The sample lists roughly 90,000 clones, approximately 80% occurring once. The sequenced sample was PBMCs. The receptors were sampled from a man aged 18-30 years in good health and CMV-seronegative. Both conserved end residues are part of each CDR3. A D gene is named only where the DNA matches it firmly. Some rows mark clone size as missing; the rest say once, few, many or name a class of expanded clone.

clone size	J gene	D gene	CDR3 length	V gene	CDR3 protein	CDR3 DNA
-	TRBJ1-4	-	15	TRBV5-1	CASSPAGGPNEKLFF	TGCGCCAGCAGCCCCGCCGGGGGGCCTAATGAAAAACTGTTTTTT
-	TRBJ2-1	TRBD2	18	TRBV5-6	CASSLALAGGPTYNEQFF	TGTGCCAGCAGCTTGGCTCTAGCGGGGGGGCCCACCTACAATGAGCAGTTCTTC
-	TRBJ1-1	-	13	TRBV6-6	CASSYIGQSEAFF	TGTGCCAGCAGTTACATCGGACAGTCTGAAGCTTTCTTT
-	TRBJ1-1	-	15	TRBV14	CASSRAGAQNTEAFF	TGTGCCAGCAGCCGGGCAGGGGCCCAGAACACTGAGGCTTTCTTT
-	TRBJ2-7	-	11	TRBV19	CASKGSYEQYF	TGTGCCTCCAAAGGGAGCTACGAGCAGTACTTC
-	TRBJ1-6	-	17	TRBV27	CASSFIPSGSGNSPLHF	TGTGCCAGCAGTTTCATTCCGTCAGGGTCTGGTAATTCACCCCTCCACTTT
once	TRBJ1-2	TRBD1	15	TRBV9	CASSVQGVSGYGYTF	TGTGCCAGCAGCGTACAGGGGGTGAGTGGCTATGGCTACACCTTC
-	TRBJ1-1	TRBD1	16	TRBV29-1	CSVDILQGARNTEAFF	TGCAGCGTTGACATCCTCCAGGGGGCGCGGAACACTGAAGCTTTCTTT
-	TRBJ2-7	-	13	TRBV5-1	CASSSRTAYEQYF	TGCGCCAGCAGCTCGAGGACAGCCTACGAGCAGTACTTC
few	TRBJ2-3	TRBD2	15	TRBV9	CASSVEGLRGDTQYF	TGTGCCAGCAGCGTAGAGGGACTAAGAGGAGATACGCAGTATTTT
once	TRBJ1-1	-	14	TRBV5-1	CASSLVGQNTEAFF	TGCGCCAGCAGCTTGGTAGGACAGAACACTGAAGCTTTCTTT
-	TRBJ2-7	-	14	TRBV5-8	CASSPRPGTYEQYF	TGTGCCAGCAGCCCCCGACCCGGGACCTACGAGCAGTACTTC
once	TRBJ1-4	TRBD1	12	TRBV2	CASSRDRAKLFF	TGTGCCAGCAGCAGAGACAGGGCAAAACTGTTTTTT
-	TRBJ2-7	TRBD1	18	TRBV10-2	CASRGDLSGTGDYYEQYF	TGCGCCAGCAGGGGGGATTTGTCCGGGACAGGGGATTACTACGAGCAGTACTTC
-	TRBJ2-7	-	13	TRBV2	CASNEYSIYEQYF	TGTGCCAGCAATGAGTATAGTATCTACGAGCAGTACTTC
-	TRBJ2-7	TRBD2	15	TRBV9	CASSVGLAGAYEQYF	TGTGCCAGCAGCGTAGGTCTAGCGGGGGCCTACGAGCAGTACTTC
-	TRBJ1-6	-	16	TRBV7-2	CASSLQPAAYNSPLHF	TGTGCCAGCAGTCTGCAGCCCGCGGCCTATAATTCACCCCTCCACTTT
-	TRBJ2-7	TRBD1	13	TRBV30	CAWSGQGFYEQYF	TGTGCCTGGAGTGGACAGGGGTTCTACGAGCAGTACTTC
few	TRBJ2-4	-	17	TRBV7-6	CASSFRKQQGRRNIQYF	TGTGCCAGCAGCTTCCGAAAGCAGCAAGGGAGACGAAACATTCAGTACTTC